A selection of T cell receptor beta chains follows, all from one sample in a study of brain metastases from non-small cell lung cancer. Sequencing was performed with immunoSEQ multiplex PCR; in TCRdb, only in-frame clones are kept and a portion is missing. The profile shows 1,300 to 1,500 clones, approximately 85% of them singletons. The sequenced material came from tissue from a brain metastasis. The receptors here all came from a donor at least 40 years old with non-small cell lung cancer. Both conserved end residues are part of each CDR3. D genes are given only for firm matches. Not all rows give a size; the values are once, few, many and, for expanded clones, a class.

CDR3	DNA	V	D	J	size
CATSGISSTDTQYF	TGTGCCACCAGTGGTATATCTAGCACAGATACGCAGTATTTT	TRBV24-1	NA	TRBJ2-3	NA
CASSPPSGNLDEQYF	TGTGCCAGCTCACCACCTAGCGGGAACTTGGACGAGCAGTACTTC	TRBV18	TRBD2	TRBJ2-7	NA
CASSSAGVVVTGELFF	TGCGCCAGCAGCTCCGCGGGGGTCGTTGTCACCGGGGAGCTGTTTTTT	TRBV5-1	TRBD2	TRBJ2-2	NA
CASSRRKGEQYF	TGTGCCAGTAGCAGACGAAAGGGCGAGCAGTACTTC	TRBV13	NA	TRBJ2-7	NA
CASIQGAYSNQPQHF	TGTGCCAGCATACAGGGGGCTTATAGCAATCAGCCCCAGCATTTT	TRBV6-5	TRBD1	TRBJ1-5	NA
CASSSWGGGGPRTQYF	TGTGCCAGCAGCTCTTGGGGGGGCGGGGGCCCAAGAACGCAGTATTTT	TRBV7-9	NA	TRBJ2-3	NA
CASSLGAGGTYEQYF	TGTGCCAGCAGCTTGGGGGCGGGAGGGACCTACGAGCAGTACTTC	TRBV5-4	TRBD2	TRBJ2-7	NA
CASSFRGLAGSQGQFF	TGTGCCAGCAGCTTCAGGGGACTAGCGGGGTCCCAAGGGCAGTTCTTC	TRBV5-6	TRBD2	TRBJ2-1	NA
CASSLGGGDYGYTF	TGTGCCAGCAGCTTAGGGGGGGGAGACTATGGCTACACCTTC	TRBV7-8	NA	TRBJ1-2	NA
CASNLAVEETQYF	TGTGCCAGCAATTTAGCGGTCGAAGAGACCCAGTACTTC	TRBV6-5	NA	TRBJ2-5	NA
CASSSTGTGTGNTIYF	TGTGCCAGTAGCTCGACCGGGACAGGGACTGGAAACACCATATATTTT	TRBV19	TRBD1	TRBJ1-3	NA
CASSSGQGTDTQYF	TGCGCCAGCAGCTCAGGACAGGGCACAGATACGCAGTATTTT	TRBV5-1	TRBD1	TRBJ2-3	NA
CASSPTGYTEAFF	TGTGCCAGCAGCCCTACAGGGTACACTGAAGCTTTCTTT	TRBV12-3/TRBV12-4	NA	TRBJ1-1	NA
CSVQTGGEGAFF	TGCAGCGTCCAGACAGGGGGCGAGGGGGCTTTTTTT	TRBV29-1	TRBD1	TRBJ1-1	NA
CASNPSGGTSSYNEQFF	TGTGCCAGCAATCCCAGCGGGGGAACTAGCTCCTACAATGAGCAGTTCTTC	TRBV2	TRBD2	TRBJ2-1	NA
CASSSALGTGYTF	TGTGCCAGCTCATCCGCCCTAGGAACTGGCTACACCTTC	TRBV18	NA	TRBJ1-2	once
CASSYALAGVVNEQFF	TGTGCCAGCAGTTACGCTTTAGCGGGAGTTGTCAATGAGCAGTTCTTC	TRBV6-5	TRBD2	TRBJ2-1	NA
CASSLGTGEPQHF	TGCGCCAGCAGCTTAGGGACAGGAGAGCCCCAGCATTTT	TRBV5-1	TRBD1	TRBJ1-5	NA
CACGDRNTGELFF	TGTGCCTGCGGGGACAGAAACACCGGGGAGCTGTTTTTT	TRBV19	NA	TRBJ2-2	NA
CATSDLGTGDQPQHF	TGTGCCACCAGTGATTTAGGGACAGGGGATCAGCCCCAGCATTTT	TRBV24-1	TRBD1	TRBJ1-5	NA
CAWASGRAHTGELFF	TGTGCCTGGGCCAGCGGGAGGGCTCACACCGGGGAGCTGTTTTTT	TRBV30	TRBD2	TRBJ2-2	NA
CSVYGVVGTANYGYTF	TGCAGCGTTTACGGGGTCGTGGGGACAGCTAACTATGGCTACACCTTC	TRBV29-1	TRBD1	TRBJ1-2	few
CASSVAGGGTGELFF	TGTGCCAGCAGTGTCGCGGGAGGAGGCACCGGGGAGCTGTTTTTT	TRBV14	TRBD2	TRBJ2-2	NA
CASSLQRGTGELFF	TGTGCCAGCAGCTTACAGCGGGGCACCGGGGAGCTGTTTTTT	TRBV11-3	TRBD2	TRBJ2-2	NA
CASSHQGYNSPLHF	TGTGCCAGCAGCCATCAGGGTTATAATTCACCCCTCCACTTT	TRBV3-1/TRBV3-2	NA	TRBJ1-6	NA
CASSQNPPDTQYF	TGTGCCAGCAGCCAAAATCCTCCAGATACGCAGTATTTT	TRBV3-1/TRBV3-2	NA	TRBJ2-3	NA
CASSLTGVSPSTGELFF	TGTGCCAGCAGTTTAACGGGAGTATCCCCGAGCACCGGGGAGCTGTTTTTT	TRBV28	NA	TRBJ2-2	NA
CASSLGVANEKLFF	TGTGCCAGCAGCCTCGGGGTCGCTAATGAAAAACTGTTTTTT	TRBV7-9	NA	TRBJ1-4	NA
CASSPNRRRTQETQYF	TGTGCCAGCAGCCCGAACCGGCGTAGAACACAAGAGACCCAGTACTTC	TRBV3-1/TRBV3-2	NA	TRBJ2-5	NA
CAWALDRVTEAFF	TGTGCCTGGGCTCTGGACAGGGTGACTGAAGCTTTCTTT	TRBV30	TRBD1	TRBJ1-1	NA
CASSPRGGELFF	TGTGCCAGCAGTCCTCGTGGGGGGGAGCTGTTTTTT	TRBV12-3/TRBV12-4	NA	TRBJ2-2	NA
CASSFLQGHGYTF	TGTGCCAGTAGTTTCCTACAGGGGCATGGCTACACCTTC	TRBV19	TRBD1	TRBJ1-2	NA
CASGQRDGTIAYEQYF	TGTGCCAGCGGACAACGGGATGGGACCATCGCCTACGAGCAGTACTTC	TRBV27	NA	TRBJ2-7	NA
CASSTTGTGGWNTEAFF	TGCGCCAGCAGCACTACCGGGACAGGGGGCTGGAACACTGAAGCTTTCTTT	TRBV5-1	TRBD1	TRBJ1-1	NA
CASSRDSRQETQYF	TGTGCCAGTTCTAGAGACAGCCGCCAAGAGACCCAGTACTTC	TRBV19	NA	TRBJ2-5	few
CATILGKPQHF	TGTGCCACCATCCTAGGAAAGCCCCAGCATTTT	TRBV24-1	NA	TRBJ1-5	NA
CASSERGRGRFTTEAFF	TGTGCCAGCAGTGAAAGGGGCAGGGGGCGGTTTACGACTGAAGCTTTCTTT	TRBV6-1	TRBD1	TRBJ1-1	NA
CASSPRWGGTDTQYF	TGTGCCAGCAGCCCCCGATGGGGGGGGACAGATACGCAGTATTTT	TRBV11-3	TRBD2	TRBJ2-3	NA
CASSGSGTGRRGDTQYF	TGTGCCAGCAGTGGATCCGGGACAGGGAGGAGAGGAGATACGCAGTATTTT	TRBV27	TRBD1	TRBJ2-3	NA
CASSYGWGRGYTF	TGTGCCAGCAGTTACGGCTGGGGTCGTGGCTACACCTTC	TRBV6-5	NA	TRBJ1-2	NA
CASATPPGSTKAFF	TGTGCCAGCGCAACTCCCCCAGGGAGCACTAAAGCTTTCTTT	TRBV19	NA	TRBJ1-1	NA
CATSATQGRGETQYF	TGTGCCACCAGTGCTACACAGGGTCGGGGAGAGACCCAGTACTTC	TRBV24-1	NA	TRBJ2-5	hyperexpanded
CASNPTGDGNTIYF	TGTGCCAGCAACCCGACAGGGGATGGAAACACCATATATTTT	TRBV3-1/TRBV3-2	TRBD1	TRBJ1-3	NA
CASSVTGTEGYTF	TGCGCCAGCAGCGTGACCGGGACAGAAGGCTACACCTTC	TRBV5-1	TRBD1	TRBJ1-2	NA
CSASLAGRQTQYF	TGCAGTGCTAGTCTAGCGGGACGGCAGACCCAGTACTTC	TRBV20-1	TRBD2	TRBJ2-5	NA
CASSPDPTGNQPQHF	TGTGCCAGCAGCCCGGACCCGACGGGCAATCAGCCCCAGCATTTT	TRBV9	NA	TRBJ1-5	NA
CASSGSDRGEQYF	TGTGCCAGTAGCGGATCTGACAGGGGTGAGCAGTACTTC	TRBV19	TRBD1	TRBJ2-7	NA
CASTFTGGWTGELFF	TGTGCCAGCACCTTCACAGGAGGGTGGACCGGGGAGCTGTTTTTT	TRBV19	NA	TRBJ2-2	few
CASSLGQGKNTEAFF	TGCGCCAGCAGCCTCGGACAGGGGAAGAACACTGAAGCTTTCTTT	TRBV5-1	TRBD1	TRBJ1-1	NA
CASSRRKGEQYF	TGTGCCAGCAGCAGACGAAAGGGCGAGCAGTACTTC	TRBV13	NA	TRBJ2-7	few
CASSVDGMSTGELFF	TGTGCTAGCAGCGTAGACGGAATGAGCACCGGGGAGCTGTTTTTT	TRBV9	NA	TRBJ2-2	NA